The 27 T cell receptor beta chains reported below all come from one sample, sequenced in a study of Ad26.COV2.S vaccination and SARS-CoV-2 variants. The protocol was immunoSEQ multiplex PCR, while the TCRdb copy is restricted to in-frame clones and leaves out a portion. Here the sample spans about 350,000 clones, around 89% being singletons. Treatment of the sample: roughly 19 received Ad26.COV2.S at low or high dose, single or two shots; several received placebo; per-sample allocation not given. All samples were drawn on day 63, counting from the first vaccine or placebo injection. The sequenced sample was peripheral blood, obtained in a trial of Ad26.COV2.S vaccine versus placebo. The receptor source for this set is a person aged 18-60 years who received the Ad26.COV2.S COVID-19 vaccine or a placebo.

The chain is built from TRBV7-9 and TRBJ1-1, with a weak D call TRBD1 (5 bases). The length of the CDR3 is 13 residues. The V gene lost 5 bases and the J gene lost 4 bases, with 11 bases spanning the gap. Germline V gene sequence: CDR1 SEHNR, CDR2 FQNEAQ (reference sequence). DNA of the CDR3: TGTGCCAGCAGCGTGACAACAGGCACTGAAGCTTTCTTT. It codes for CASSVTTGTEAFF.

This clone was seen a few times. This rearrangement joins TRBV28 to TRBJ2-6; the D is unclear. V was trimmed by 2 bases and J by 0 bases, leaving 8 bases between them. Germline lookup yields CDR1 MDHEN and CDR2 SYDVKM. The CDR3 contains 16 residues. CDR3 bases: TGTGCCAGCAGTTTAGTGTCCGGCTCTGGGGCCAACGTCCTGACTTTC. The encoded protein is CASSLVSGSGANVLTF.

The chain employs TRBV6-2 or TRBV6-3 and TRBJ1-5, with a tentative D call TRBD1 (5 bases). V shed 4 bases and J shed 6 bases, with 13 bases lying between them. This CDR3 is built from 14 residues. Germline V gene sequence: CDR1 MNHEY, CDR2 SVGEGT. CDR3 loop: CASSLIQGFQPQHF. In DNA, the CDR3 is TGTGCCAGCAGTTTGATCCAGGGATTTCAGCCCCAGCATTTT.

About this clone: The same CDR3 also results from other DNA sequences found in this sample. This chain joins TRBV7-9 and TRBJ2-7, with D possibly matching TRBD1 (5 bases). This CDR3 contains 13 residues. CDR1 and CDR2 from the germline V gene are SEHNR and FQNEAQ (reference sequence). V dropped 5 bases and J dropped 2 bases, with 10 bases sitting between them. For the CDR3, the DNA is TGTGCCAGCAGCCCAGGACAAACCTACGAGCAGTACTTC. Protein product: CASSPGQTYEQYF.

The sample holds one count of this clone. This chain uses TRBV28 with TRBJ1-2; possible D gene TRBD1, 5 bases. The germline V gene has CDR1 MDHEN and CDR2 SYDVKM. The CDR3 runs to 18 residues. V lost 6 bases and J 4 bases, leaving 27 bases between the germline ends. The CDR3 sequence is CASRTRGPQGGGTYGYTF. The CDR3 nucleotides read TGTGCCAGCAGGACCCGGGGACCTCAGGGAGGAGGCACCTATGGCTACACCTTC.

This sequence joins TRBV7-9 and TRBJ1-1, with 8 positions matching TRBD1. The germline CDR1 and CDR2 sequences are SEHNR and FQNEAQ (reference sequence). The CDR3 sequence is 16 residues long. Trimming at V came to 2 bases and at J to 3 bases, leaving 8 bases not matched to a gene. CDR3 sequence (DNA): TGTGCCAGCAGCTTACAGGGGGCTGTAGTTTACACTGAAGCTTTCTTT. This gives the protein CASSLQGAVVYTEAFF.

The chain recombines TRBV27 with TRBJ2-7; D perhaps matches TRBD2 (5 bases). CDR1 is MNHEY, CDR2 SMNVEV, per germline (reference sequence). V was clipped by 2 bases and J by 2 bases, with 10 bases between them. The CDR3 extends over 14 amino acids. The CDR3 coding sequence is TGTGCCAGCAGTTTAAAAAACGGGGCCTACGAGCAGTACTTC. Translation: CASSLKNGAYEQYF.

The chain employs TRBV3-1 (or the pseudogene TRBV3-2) and TRBJ1-4; the D is unclear. This CDR3 is 14 amino acids long. V lost 1 base to trimming and J lost 10 bases, with 13 bases between them. Germline values: CDR1 LGHDT, CDR2 YNNKEL (reference sequence). CDR3 nucleotide sequence: TGTGCCAGCAGCCAAGGGGCCGGTTTGGGAAAACTGTTTTTT. It yields the protein CASSQGAGLGKLFF.

The chain couples TRBV9 to TRBJ2-3, with D perhaps TRBD1 (5 bases). This CDR3 comprises 14 residues. The V and J ends lost 3 bases and 4 bases respectively, with 12 bases between them. Germline V lookup: CDR1 SGDLS, CDR2 YYNGEE. CDR3 bases: TGTGCCAGCAGCGGCGGCAGGGTGGCAGATACGCAGTATTTT. It yields the protein CASSGGRVADTQYF.

This chain joins TRBV28 and TRBJ2-1; 8 bases align to TRBD2. The CDR3 loop spans 17 amino acids. Germline-derived CDR1 and CDR2 are MDHEN and SYDVKM. V gave up 0 bases and J gave up 2 bases; unmatched junction bases: 6. The CDR3 region has the DNA TGTGCCAGCAGTTTATGGGAACTAGCGGTAACCTACAATGAGCAGTTCTTC. This translates into CASSLWELAVTYNEQFF.

This clone was detected once. The rearrangement links TRBV5-1 to TRBJ2-1; D unresolved. The CDR3 is made up of 14 amino acids. Per germline, CDR1 SGHRS and CDR2 YFSETQ. V was pared by 2 bases and J by 2 bases, with 8 bases between. The CDR3 protein is CASSFGNTYNEQFF. The CDR3, as DNA: TGCGCCAGCAGCTTCGGAAATACCTACAATGAGCAGTTCTTC.

The table lists this clone with a count of one. This chain connects TRBV7-2 to TRBJ2-1; 8 bases match TRBD2. V dropped 6 bases and J dropped 1; count of bases not matched to a gene: 2. Germline-derived CDR1 and CDR2 are SGHTA and FQGNSA. The CDR3 is 14 amino acids. Here the CDR3 reads CASRPGGSYNEQFF. The CDR3 DNA reads as TGTGCCAGCAGGCCGGGGGGGTCCTACAATGAGCAGTTCTTC.

As DNA, the CDR3 is TGTGCCAGCAGTAGAGGACAGTACACTAATGAAAAACTGTTTTTT. Its translation: CASSRGQYTNEKLFF. The chain joins TRBV9 to TRBJ1-4, with D possibly TRBD1 on 6 matching bases. The CDR3 length is 15 residues. V was shortened by 5 bases and J by 2 bases, with 13 bases between the two germline ends. Germline V CDR1 and CDR2: SGDLS, YYNGEE.

The chain combines TRBV5-1 with TRBJ2-1; the D is unclear. The V gene's germline CDR1 is SGHRS and CDR2 YFSETQ. The CDR3 has 15 residues. V was clipped by 2 bases and J by 4 bases, with 13 bases between them. CDR3 nucleotides: TGCGCCAGCAGCTTTTCGGCTAGAAGTTACAATGAGCAGTTCTTC. Translation gives CASSFSARSYNEQFF.

The chain carries TRBV29-1 and TRBJ2-1, with D maybe TRBD1 (5 bases). Trimming stripped 3 bases from V and 4 bases from J, with 13 bases between. CDR1 SQVTM and CDR2 ANQGSEA come from the germline V gene. This CDR3 is 14 amino acids long. The CDR3 nucleotides are TGCAGCGTTGAGGGGCGAACTCTTTACAATGAGCAGTTCTTC. The encoded protein is CSVEGRTLYNEQFF.

V and J are TRBV25-1 and TRBJ2-6; TRBD1 matches at 8 bases. In germline, CDR1 is MGHDK, CDR2 SYGVNS. The CDR3 is 17 residues long. V lost 4 bases to trimming and J lost 0 bases; unmatched junction nucleotides: 5. CDR3 amino acids: CASSGWDRHSGANVLTF. The DNA for the CDR3 is TGTGCCAGCAGTGGTTGGGACAGGCACTCTGGGGCCAACGTCCTGACTTTC.

As DNA, the CDR3 is TGCGCCAGCAGCCAAGGGGCCCGAGGGCAAGAGACCCAGTACTTC. This translates into CASSQGARGQETQYF. The chain combines TRBV5-1 with TRBJ2-5; D assignment may be TRBD1 or TRBD2 (5 bases each). Trimming left V 4 bases short and J 2 bases short, with 15 bases between. Germline loops: CDR1 SGHRS, CDR2 YFSETQ. CDR3 length equals 15 residues.

This chain connects TRBV28 to TRBJ2-3; 9 bases agree with TRBD2. Germline trimming cut 3 bases from V and 7 bases from J; bases unmatched to any gene: 2. The CDR3 covers 13 residues. Germline CDR1 is MDHEN and CDR2 is SYDVKM. CDR3 protein: CASSFSGRNTQYF. CDR3 DNA sequence: TGTGCCAGCAGTTTTAGCGGGAGAAATACGCAGTATTTT.

This clone showed up just once. The chain joins TRBV14 to TRBJ2-5; D is possibly TRBD1 (7 bases). From germline, CDR1 is SGHDN and CDR2 FVKESK. There are 13 residues in the CDR3. V was cut by 7 bases and J by 2 bases, with 11 bases left in between. Here the CDR3 DNA reads TGTGCCAGCACCCCAGGGGGGCAAGAGACCCAGTACTTC. It translates to CASTPGGQETQYF.

J is TRBJ1-1 and V is TRBV7-9; D call uncertain. Trimming shortened V by 10 bases and J by 0 bases, and 12 bases separated the two germline ends. This CDR3 spans 13 amino acids. Germline assignment: CDR1 SEHNR and CDR2 FQNEAQ (reference sequence). CDR3 region: CAISFPVNTEAFF. DNA of the CDR3: TGTGCCATCTCGTTCCCGGTGAACACTGAAGCTTTCTTT.

Concerning this clone: The sample contains more than one DNA sequence encoding this CDR3. The J gene is TRBJ1-5, the V gene TRBV19, with 7 bases fitting TRBD1. Germline CDR1 is LNHDA and CDR2 is SQIVND (reference sequence). CDR3 length: 14 residues. Trimming took 7 bases from V and 1 from J; bases not matched to a gene: 4. The CDR3 DNA is TGTGCCAGTACGACAGGGTTGAGCAATCAGCCCCAGCATTTT. It encodes CASTTGLSNQPQHF.

This clone has more than one count but fewer than ten. The chain has TRBV5-1 and TRBJ2-3; TRBD1 agrees at 7 bases. Trimming cost V 0 bases and J 2 bases; bases outside gene matches: 6. CDR1 is SGHRS and CDR2 is YFSETQ in the germline V gene. This CDR3 has 16 residues. The CDR3 sequence: CASSLEPDRVTDTQYF. CDR3 DNA: TGCGCCAGCAGCTTGGAACCCGACAGGGTCACAGATACGCAGTATTTT.

The rearrangement joins TRBV19 to TRBJ2-5; D not resolved. The CDR3 length is 13 residues. Per germline, CDR1 LNHDA and CDR2 SQIVND (reference sequence). V lost 0 bases to trimming and J lost 2 bases, with 4 bases between them. Here the CDR3 DNA reads TGTGCCAGTAGTATAGATGGGCAAGAGACCCAGTACTTC. Its protein product is CASSIDGQETQYF.

The chain couples TRBV5-5 to TRBJ1-1; D is uncertain. The CDR3 totals 17 residues. The germline V gene encodes CDR1 SGHKS and CDR2 YYEKEE (reference sequence). V shed 0 bases and J shed 1 base, with 16 bases lying between them. CDR3 nucleotides: TGTGCCAGCAGCTTGGCCTGGTCAGGATTGTCGAACACTGAAGCTTTCTTT. As protein: CASSLAWSGLSNTEAFF. Drawing the rest from reference TRBV5-5 and TRBJ1-1, the complete variable domain is DAGVTQSPTHLIKTRGQQVTLRCSPISGHKSVSWYQQVLGQGPQFIFQYYEKEERGRGNFPDRFSARQFPNYSSELNVNALLLGDSALYLCASSLAWSGLSNTEAFFGQGTRLTVV.

The V gene is TRBV10-3, the J gene TRBJ1-5; possibly TRBD1 for D (5 bases). CDR3 size: 13 residues. CDR1 ENHRY and CDR2 SYGVKD come from the germline V gene. Trimming stripped 3 bases from V and 3 bases from J, with 6 bases between. This CDR3 reads CAISDGTNQPQHF. DNA of the CDR3: TGTGCCATCAGTGACGGGACCAATCAGCCCCAGCATTTT.

The chain employs TRBV3-1 (or the pseudogene TRBV3-2) and TRBJ2-1; D is perhaps TRBD2 (5 bases). CDR3 size: 13 residues. The V end lost 0 bases, the J end lost 12 bases, and 12 bases lay between the germline ends. Germline CDR1 is LGHDT and CDR2 is YNNKEL (reference sequence). CDR3 sequence: CASSQDLGSSQFF. DNA of the CDR3: TGTGCCAGCAGCCAAGATCTTGGGAGTTCGCAGTTCTTC.

The chain couples TRBV7-9 to TRBJ1-1; no definite D call. Per the germline V gene, CDR1 is SEHNR and CDR2 is FQNEAQ (reference sequence). The CDR3 is made up of 15 amino acids. V lost 1 base to trimming and J lost 4 bases, with 13 bases between them. The CDR3 nucleotides read TGTGCCAGCAGCTTAGGGCCGACGATAATCACTGAAGCTTTCTTT. This sequence encodes CASSLGPTIITEAFF.